The 29 T cell receptor beta chains below were found in one sample sequenced in a study of radiation and T cells in renal cell carcinoma (TCRdb year 2020). Per the publication, the time point label means: baseline pretreatment blood. Per the publication, the treatment or condition label means: 15 Gy SBRT to primary tumor, nephrectomy 4 weeks later. Libraries came from the immunoSEQ multiplex PCR assay. The source is immuneACCESS, and TCRdb retained only in-frame sequences with V and J called. Part of the clones is not carried over; for the studies checked, unresolved V genes explain less than half of this, and the remainder is unexplained. This sample is represented by more than 140,000 clones; approximately 82% of them were singletons. The ten largest clones take up less than 25% of the sample. The sequences come from blood, collected from a patient whose treatment included radiotherapy and nephrectomy. The receptors shown here come from a woman aged 50 to 65 with renal cell carcinoma.

This chain uses TRBV6-4 with TRBJ2-1; 9 bases are shared with TRBD2. The CDR3 is made up of 16 amino acids. The ends lost 4 bases at V and 7 bases at J; junction bases unmatched: 11. The germline V gene has CDR1 MRHNA and CDR2 SNTAGT. CDR3 sequence reads: CASSGDSGGMVNEQFF. The CDR3, as DNA: TGTGCCAGCAGTGGGGATAGCGGGGGAATGGTTAATGAGCAGTTCTTC.

The chain carries TRBV28 and TRBJ1-4; 7 bases map to TRBD1. After removal of 7 bases from V and 8 bases from J, the junction contained 4 bases not matched to a gene. The CDR3 has 12 residues. The V gene's germline CDR1 is MDHEN and CDR2 SYDVKM. Written as DNA, the CDR3 is TGTGCCAGCACAGGGGGAGGGGAAAAACTGTTTTTT. Protein product: CASTGGGEKLFF.

The V call is TRBV9, the J call TRBJ2-5; 11 positions match TRBD2. This CDR3 is 15 amino acids long. With V trimmed by 4 bases and J by 3 bases, 5 bases remained unmatched. The germline V gene encodes CDR1 SGDLS and CDR2 YYNGEE. The CDR3 loop is CASSTTSGREETQYF. The CDR3 DNA reads as TGTGCCAGCAGCACTACTAGCGGGAGAGAAGAGACCCAGTACTTC.

This chain joins TRBV6-5 and TRBJ1-1, with unresolved D. The CDR3 loop spans 14 amino acids. V lost 5 bases to trimming and J lost 11 bases, with 21 bases between them. The germline gives CDR1 MNHEY, CDR2 SVGAGI. The CDR3 sequence: CASSHRTLLGAAFF. The CDR3 nucleotides read TGTGCCAGCAGTCATAGGACCCTGTTGGGTGCGGCTTTCTTT.

The J gene is TRBJ2-2, the V gene TRBV10-1, with no clear D. The V gene's germline CDR1 is WNHNN and CDR2 SYGVQD (reference sequence). V was clipped by 10 bases and J by 2 bases, with 11 bases between them. CDR3 length: 13 residues. This chain's CDR3 is CATQEPNTGELFF. CDR3 DNA: TGCGCCACCCAAGAGCCTAACACCGGGGAGCTGTTTTTT.

The chain couples TRBV30 to TRBJ1-1; D gene unclear. Germline CDR1 is GTSNPN and CDR2 is SVGIG (reference sequence). V dropped 6 bases and J dropped 2 bases, with 10 bases sitting between them. The CDR3 length is 12 residues. The CDR3 DNA sequence: TGTGCCTGCTCTCAGCTTAACACTGAAGCTTTCTTT. It encodes CACSQLNTEAFF. The full variable domain, completed using reference TRBV30 and TRBJ1-1, is SQTIHQWPATLVQPVGSPLSLECTVEGTSNPNLYWYRQAAGRGLQLLFYSVGIGQISSEVPQNLSASRPQDRQFILSSKKLLLSDSGFYLCACSQLNTEAFFGQGTRLTVV.

The chain has TRBV7-2 and TRBJ1-5; 10 bases line up with TRBD1. The CDR3 is made up of 15 amino acids. With V trimmed by 4 bases and J by 6 bases, 6 bases remained unmatched. Germline V gene lookup returns CDR1 SGHTA and CDR2 FQGNSA. The CDR3 region has the DNA TGTGCCAGCAGCTCGACAGGGGGCGCGGGTCAGCCCCAGCATTTT. Protein: CASSSTGGAGQPQHF.

The chain combines TRBV4-2 with TRBJ1-5, with TRBD1 matching over 7 bases. Germline CDR1 reads LGHNA; CDR2 reads YNFKEQ. The length of the CDR3 is 15 residues. The V segment lost 2 bases and the J segment 4 bases; nucleotides outside the gene matches: 5. CDR3 DNA sequence: TGTGCCAGCAGCCAATCAACGGACAGGAATCAGCCCCAGCATTTT. It translates to CASSQSTDRNQPQHF.

This chain links TRBV5-1 with TRBJ2-3; 10 nucleotides agree with TRBD2. Germline lookup yields CDR1 SGHRS and CDR2 YFSETQ. Trimming cost V 1 base and J 2 bases; bases outside gene matches: 10. CDR3 length: 18 amino acids. This chain's CDR3 is CASSLTTTSGVATDTQYF. Written as DNA, the CDR3 is TGCGCCAGCAGCTTGACTACCACTAGCGGGGTTGCCACAGATACGCAGTATTTT.

This chain links TRBV19 with TRBJ2-7; 8 bases align to TRBD1. Trimming removed 3 bases from V and 1 base from J; junction bases left unmatched: 2. Germline V gives CDR1 LNHDA, CDR2 SQIVND (reference sequence). CDR3 length: 14 residues. This chain's CDR3 is CASSMGTGSYEQYF. Written as DNA, the CDR3 is TGTGCCAGTAGTATGGGGACAGGATCCTACGAGCAGTACTTC.

This sequence joins TRBV5-1 and TRBJ1-1; D possibly corresponds to TRBD1 (5 bases). In germline, CDR1 is SGHRS, CDR2 YFSETQ. This CDR3 region has 14 residues. The germline V and J ends were trimmed by 5 bases and 2 bases, with 13 bases remaining between them. CDR3 residues: CASRGPGGNTEAFF. DNA of the CDR3: TGCGCCAGCAGGGGCCCGGGGGGAAACACTGAAGCTTTCTTT.

The rearrangement uses TRBV5-6 and TRBJ1-6; D gene unclear. The CDR3 is 19 residues long. Looked up from germline, CDR1 is SGHDT and CDR2 is YYEEEE. The V and J ends lost 3 bases and 0 bases respectively, with 19 bases between them. The CDR3 here is CASSSLTEGFSSYNSPLHF. The CDR3 bases are TGTGCCAGCAGCTCTCTAACGGAGGGCTTCAGCTCCTATAATTCACCCCTCCACTTT.

This clone was counted a few times. The chain employs TRBV5-1 and TRBJ1-4; 9 bases align to TRBD1. There are 16 residues in the CDR3. Germline trimming cut 3 bases from V and 6 bases from J; bases unmatched to any gene: 9. From germline, CDR1 is SGHRS and CDR2 YFSETQ. CDR3 loop: CASSSPGQGTHEKLFF. In DNA, the CDR3 is TGCGCCAGCAGCTCTCCGGGACAGGGCACGCATGAAAAACTGTTTTTT.

The chain couples TRBV18 to TRBJ2-6; D may be TRBD1 (5 bases). Germline V gives CDR1 KGHSH, CDR2 LQKENI. This CDR3 has 18 residues. Trimming shortened V by 5 bases and J by 0 bases, and 17 bases separated the two germline ends. The CDR3 DNA reads TGTGCCAGCTCAAGTGCTCTAGGCAGGGTCTCTGGGGCCAACGTCCTGACTTTC. It specifies CASSSALGRVSGANVLTF.

The chain recombines TRBV2 with TRBJ2-7; D is possibly TRBD1 or TRBD2 (5 bases each). Germline CDR1 and CDR2: SNHLY and FYNNEI. The CDR3 loop spans 14 amino acids. V lost 6 bases to trimming and J lost 6 bases, with 18 bases between them. The CDR3 coding sequence is TGTGCCAGCAGCGACGACCGGATTGGGGGCGAGCAGTACTTC. This codes for CASSDDRIGGEQYF.

This chain connects TRBV6-5 to TRBJ2-7; tentatively, D is TRBD1 (5 bases). From germline, CDR1 is MNHEY and CDR2 SVGAGI. V was pared by 6 bases and J by 2 bases, with 8 bases between. This CDR3 region has 12 residues. Written as DNA, the CDR3 is TGTGCCAGCAGCCAGGGTCCCTACGAGCAGTACTTC. It encodes CASSQGPYEQYF.

V gene TRBV20-1 combines with J gene TRBJ1-5, with D unresolved. CDR1 is DFQATT, CDR2 SNEGSKA, per germline (reference sequence). V lost 0 bases and J lost 6, with 3 bases in between. The CDR3 is 11 amino acids. The DNA of the CDR3 is TGCAGTGCTAGAGAGGGTCAGCCCCAGCATTTT. It translates to CSAREGQPQHF.

The rearrangement uses TRBV20-1 and TRBJ2-4; D uncertain. Trimming cost V 7 bases and J 5 bases, with 9 bases left between them. There are 11 residues in the CDR3. The germline V gene encodes CDR1 DFQATT and CDR2 SNEGSKA (reference sequence). Here the CDR3 reads CSGDTENIQYF. In DNA form, the CDR3 reads TGCAGTGGTGATACAGAAAACATTCAGTACTTC.

V usage is TRBV7-2 and J usage is TRBJ2-5; TRBD1 is a possible D gene (6 bases). The CDR3 has 14 amino acids. Between the trimmed V and J ends, which lost 5 bases and 5 bases, there was a span of 15 bases. Germline V gives CDR1 SGHTA, CDR2 FQGNSA. Here the CDR3 DNA reads TGTGCCAGCAGCCGAACAGGGCCTCGGGAGACCCAGTACTTC. Its protein is CASSRTGPRETQYF.

The chain uses TRBV20-1 and TRBJ1-4; D unclear. Per the germline V gene, CDR1 is DFQATT and CDR2 is SNEGSKA (reference sequence). This CDR3 is 10 amino acids long. Trimming removed 7 bases at V and 7 bases at J, with 7 bases between. CDR3 DNA: TGCAGTGTGGATGGTGAAAAACTGTTTTTT. Residues: CSVDGEKLFF.

This chain joins TRBV30 and TRBJ2-1; 7 bases are shared with TRBD1. Germline-derived CDR1 and CDR2 are GTSNPN and SVGIG (reference sequence). Trimming at V came to 3 bases and at J to 2 bases, leaving 7 bases not matched to a gene. The CDR3 has 15 amino acids. In DNA form, the CDR3 reads TGTGCCTGGAGGACTCGACAGGGCACCTACAATGAGCAGTTCTTC. This encodes CAWRTRQGTYNEQFF.

The gene calls are TRBV4-3 and TRBJ1-1; D gene ambiguous. V shed 3 bases and J shed 4 bases, with 9 bases lying between them. There are 13 residues in the CDR3. Germline CDR1 is LGHNA and CDR2 is YSLEER. Written as DNA, the CDR3 is TGCGCCAGCAGCCATCGGGATGGCACTGAAGCTTTCTTT. This codes for CASSHRDGTEAFF.

The chain has TRBV6-6 and TRBJ1-5; 7 bases agree with TRBD1. The germline gives CDR1 MNHNY, CDR2 SVGAGI (reference sequence). Trimming cost V 7 bases and J 4 bases; bases outside gene matches: 10. The CDR3 has 15 amino acids. The CDR3 here is CASTSGTVGNQPQHF. CDR3 DNA sequence: TGTGCCAGCACCAGTGGGACAGTGGGGAATCAGCCCCAGCATTTT.

This clone has a single count. V and J are TRBV7-2 and TRBJ2-2; no firm D call. The length of the CDR3 is 16 residues. Between the trimmed V and J ends, which lost 4 bases and 1 base, there was a span of 13 bases. Germline loops: CDR1 SGHTA, CDR2 FQGNSA. The CDR3 reads CASSSGRALNTGELFF. CDR3 nucleotides: TGTGCCAGCAGCTCAGGACGGGCACTGAACACCGGGGAGCTGTTTTTT.

This chain links TRBV7-2 with TRBJ1-2; D gene ambiguous. The length of the CDR3 is 14 residues. The V gene's germline CDR1 is SGHTA and CDR2 FQGNSA. Trimming stripped 1 base from V and 8 bases from J, with 14 bases between. The DNA for the CDR3 is TGTGCCAGCAGCTTAGATACAACCGCTGGAGGCTACACCTTC. It translates to CASSLDTTAGGYTF.

This chain links TRBV5-1 with TRBJ2-5, with 9 bases identical to TRBD2. The junction had 4 bases not matched to a gene; V was cut back by 4 bases and J by 3 bases. CDR1 is SGHRS, CDR2 YFSETQ, per germline. This CDR3 has 14 residues. The CDR3 protein is CASSPSSGEETQYF. The CDR3 DNA reads as TGCGCCAGCAGCCCATCTAGCGGGGAAGAGACCCAGTACTTC.

The rearrangement uses TRBV19 and TRBJ2-3; 9 nucleotides agree with TRBD1. CDR1 and CDR2 (germline): LNHDA, SQIVND (reference sequence). V dropped 2 bases and J dropped 7; count of bases not matched to a gene: 10. The CDR3 runs 16 residues. The CDR3 DNA follows: TGTGCCAGTAGTATATCCCCCGGACAGGGGCGAAATACGCAGTATTTT. Translation gives CASSISPGQGRNTQYF. The entire variable domain, with the rest obtained from reference TRBV19 and TRBJ2-3, is as follows: DGGITQSPKYLFRKEGQNVTLSCEQNLNHDAMYWYRQDPGQGLRLIYYSQIVNDFQKGDIAEGYSVSREKKESFPLTVTSAQKNPTAFYLCASSISPGQGRNTQYFGPGTRLTVL.

The chain has TRBV28 and TRBJ2-3; D possibly corresponds to TRBD2 (6 bases). From germline, CDR1 is MDHEN and CDR2 SYDVKM. V was trimmed by 5 bases and J by 2 bases, leaving 8 bases between them. The CDR3 extends over 13 amino acids. This chain's CDR3 is CASSPGDTDTQYF. The CDR3 nucleotides read TGTGCCAGCAGTCCGGGGGACACAGATACGCAGTATTTT.

The chain joins TRBV5-1 to TRBJ2-7; D might be TRBD1 (5 bases). CDR3 length: 11 residues. Trimming cost V 4 bases and J 7 bases, with 9 bases left between them. Looked up from germline, CDR1 is SGHRS and CDR2 is YFSETQ. CDR3 amino acids: CASSDSWEQYF. The CDR3, as DNA: TGCGCCAGCAGCGACAGCTGGGAGCAGTACTTC.